This is a list of T cell receptor beta chains from one sample in a study of shared clonotypes between healthy human individuals. The assay was immunoSEQ multiplex PCR, and TCRdb's table has in-frame clones only and misses some. The sample yields some 89,000 clones, 67% seen once. What was sequenced was memory CD8+ T cells sorted from blood. These TCRs come from a man aged 30 to 39 in good health. Each CDR3 is given with its conserved first and last residue. Each record gives: CDR3 protein, CDR3 DNA, J gene, clone size, V gene, CDR3 length, D gene. D genes are given only for firm matches. The size entry is marked missing in some rows and otherwise reads once, few, many or a size class.

CDR3aa: CASSLVTDEQYF
CDR3nt: TGTGCCAGCAGCTTAGTAACGGACGAGCAGTACTTC
j_gene: TRBJ2-7
abundance: few
v_gene: TRBV7-8
len: 12
d_gene: -

CDR3aa: CATSRERYGELFF
CDR3nt: TGTGCCACCAGCAGAGAGAGATACGGGGAGCTGTTTTTT
j_gene: TRBJ2-2
abundance: -
v_gene: TRBV15
len: 13
d_gene: -

CDR3aa: CASSEFLPGYSYEQYF
CDR3nt: TGTGCCAGCAGTGAATTTCTGCCAGGGTACTCCTACGAGCAGTACTTC
j_gene: TRBJ2-7
abundance: -
v_gene: TRBV2
len: 16
d_gene: -

CDR3aa: CATRQGVEETQYF
CDR3nt: TGTGCCACCCGACAGGGAGTGGAAGAGACCCAGTACTTC
j_gene: TRBJ2-5
abundance: -
v_gene: TRBV19
len: 13
d_gene: TRBD1

CDR3aa: CASSPKFGEGAKNIQYF
CDR3nt: TGTGCCAGCAGCCCAAAATTTGGGGAGGGGGCCAAAAACATTCAGTACTTC
j_gene: TRBJ2-4
abundance: -
v_gene: TRBV7-6
len: 17
d_gene: TRBD2

CDR3aa: CASSSHYEQYF
CDR3nt: TGTGCCAGCAGCAGCCACTACGAGCAGTACTTC
j_gene: TRBJ2-7
abundance: medium-sized
v_gene: TRBV28
len: 11
d_gene: -

CDR3aa: CASSVSPGSTDTQYF
CDR3nt: TGTGCCAGCAGCGTATCCCCAGGCTCCACAGATACGCAGTATTTT
j_gene: TRBJ2-3
abundance: once
v_gene: TRBV9
len: 15
d_gene: -

CDR3aa: CASSLRTSGSSTDTQYF
CDR3nt: TGTGCCAGCAGTCTTCGGACTAGCGGCAGTAGCACAGATACGCAGTATTTT
j_gene: TRBJ2-3
abundance: -
v_gene: TRBV28
len: 17
d_gene: TRBD2

CDR3aa: CASSRETGSLNEQFF
CDR3nt: TGTGCCAGCAGCCGTGAGACAGGGTCCTTGAATGAGCAGTTCTTC
j_gene: TRBJ2-1
abundance: few
v_gene: TRBV11-2
len: 15
d_gene: TRBD1

CDR3aa: CASSSENSYEQYF
CDR3nt: TGTGCCAGCAGCTCCGAGAATTCCTACGAGCAGTACTTC
j_gene: TRBJ2-7
abundance: -
v_gene: TRBV11-2
len: 13
d_gene: -

CDR3aa: CSVGLGGEKLFF
CDR3nt: TGCAGCGTTGGTCTTGGGGGCGAAAAACTGTTTTTT
j_gene: TRBJ1-4
abundance: once
v_gene: TRBV29-1
len: 12
d_gene: -

CDR3aa: CASSLRSITGETQYF
CDR3nt: TGTGCCAGCAGTTTACGATCGATCACGGGGGAGACCCAGTACTTC
j_gene: TRBJ2-5
abundance: many
v_gene: TRBV28
len: 15
d_gene: -

CDR3aa: CASSLGENAGNTIYF
CDR3nt: TGTGCCAGCAGCTTGGGAGAGAACGCTGGAAACACCATATATTTT
j_gene: TRBJ1-3
abundance: -
v_gene: TRBV5-5
len: 15
d_gene: -

CDR3aa: CASSSSPGQGADTQYF
CDR3nt: TGTGCCAGCAGTAGCTCACCGGGACAGGGCGCGGATACGCAGTATTTT
j_gene: TRBJ2-3
abundance: -
v_gene: TRBV6-4
len: 16
d_gene: TRBD1

CDR3aa: CASSFGNEQFF
CDR3nt: TGTGCCAGCAGCTTTGGCAATGAGCAGTTCTTC
j_gene: TRBJ2-1
abundance: once
v_gene: TRBV5-6
len: 11
d_gene: -

CDR3aa: CSGQSDSYGYTF
CDR3nt: TGCAGCGGTCAATCGGACAGCTATGGCTACACCTTC
j_gene: TRBJ1-2
abundance: -
v_gene: TRBV29-1
len: 12
d_gene: -

CDR3aa: CASSPQGGGETQYF
CDR3nt: TGCGCCAGCAGCCCTCAGGGGGGGGGAGAGACCCAGTACTTC
j_gene: TRBJ2-5
abundance: -
v_gene: TRBV4-1
len: 14
d_gene: -